The entry below gives a single T cell receptor (beta chain) sequence along with its context. The antigen is unknown. Assay used: immunoSEQ multiplex PCR; TCRdb lists only in-frame clones, some missing. The table includes around 120,000 clones, roughly 78% detected once. These data originate in a study of a mutant IDH1 vaccine in newly diagnosed glioma. Study overall: Administration of eight vaccinations to patients took place in weeks 1, 3, 5, 7, 11, 15, 19, 23. Vaccination started 4-6 weeks after radiotherapy alone, or with temozolomide cycles. Of the patients given treatment, 62.5% were male and about 40% were female, and a mean age of about 44 years was recorded. Study-level results: Among patients, approximately 93% showed immune responses induced by the vaccine.

The CDR3 runs 12 residues. The germline CDR1 and CDR2 sequences are MNHEY and SVGAGI. V dropped 6 bases and J dropped 8 bases, with 13 bases sitting between them. This sample's time point: week 11, during vaccination. The content of each vaccine dose was 300 ug of mutant IDH1 20-mer peptide, and topical imiquimod accompanied it. The rearrangement joins TRBV6-5 to TRBJ1-2; D unclear. This sequence originates from a man aged 40-55 years with glioma. The sample here was PBMCs, taken from a glioma patient whose treatment included an IDH1 peptide vaccine. The CDR3 sequence is CASRRPGGGYTF. DNA for the CDR3: TGTGCCAGCAGAAGGCCCGGTGGAGGCTACACCTTC.